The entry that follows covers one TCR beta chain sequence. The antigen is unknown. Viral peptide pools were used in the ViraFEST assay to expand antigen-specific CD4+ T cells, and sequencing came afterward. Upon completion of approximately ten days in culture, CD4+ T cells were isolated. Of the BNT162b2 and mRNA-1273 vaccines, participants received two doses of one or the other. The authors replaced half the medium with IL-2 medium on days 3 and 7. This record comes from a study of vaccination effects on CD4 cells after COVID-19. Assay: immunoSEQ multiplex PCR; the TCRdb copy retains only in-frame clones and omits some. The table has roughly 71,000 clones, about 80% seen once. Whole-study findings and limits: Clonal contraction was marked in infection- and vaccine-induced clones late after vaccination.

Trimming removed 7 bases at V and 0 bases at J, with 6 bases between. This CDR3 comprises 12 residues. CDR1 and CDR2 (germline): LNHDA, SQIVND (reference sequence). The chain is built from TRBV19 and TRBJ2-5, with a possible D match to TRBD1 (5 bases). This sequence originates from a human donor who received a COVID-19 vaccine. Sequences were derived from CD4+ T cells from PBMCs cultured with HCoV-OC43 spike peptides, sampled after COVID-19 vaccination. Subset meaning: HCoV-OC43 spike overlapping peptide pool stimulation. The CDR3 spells CASKGYQETQYF. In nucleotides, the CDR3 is TGTGCCAGTAAGGGGTACCAAGAGACCCAGTACTTC. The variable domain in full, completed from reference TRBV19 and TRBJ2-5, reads DGGITQSPKYLFRKEGQNVTLSCEQNLNHDAMYWYRQDPGQGLRLIYYSQIVNDFQKGDIAEGYSVSREKKESFPLTVTSAQKNPTAFYLCASKGYQETQYFGPGTRLLVL.